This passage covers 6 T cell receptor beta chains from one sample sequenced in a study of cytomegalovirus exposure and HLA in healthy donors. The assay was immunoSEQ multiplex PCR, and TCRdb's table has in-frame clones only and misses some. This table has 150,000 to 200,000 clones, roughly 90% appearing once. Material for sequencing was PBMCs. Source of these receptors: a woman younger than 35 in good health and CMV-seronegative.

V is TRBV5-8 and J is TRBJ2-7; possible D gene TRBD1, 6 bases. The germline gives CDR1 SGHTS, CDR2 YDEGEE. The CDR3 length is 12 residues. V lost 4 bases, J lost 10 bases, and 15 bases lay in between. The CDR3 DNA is TGTGCCAGCAGCCGACTTTACAGGGAACAGTACTTC. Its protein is CASSRLYREQYF.

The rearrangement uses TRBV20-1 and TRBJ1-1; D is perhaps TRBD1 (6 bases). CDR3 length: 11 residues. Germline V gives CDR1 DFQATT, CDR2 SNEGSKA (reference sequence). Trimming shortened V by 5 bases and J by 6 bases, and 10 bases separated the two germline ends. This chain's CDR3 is CSAWDTPEAFF. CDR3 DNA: TGCAGTGCTTGGGACACCCCTGAAGCTTTCTTT.

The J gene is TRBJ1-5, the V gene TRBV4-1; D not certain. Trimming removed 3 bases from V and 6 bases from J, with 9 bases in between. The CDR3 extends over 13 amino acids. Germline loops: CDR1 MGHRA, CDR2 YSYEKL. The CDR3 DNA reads TGCGCCAGCAGCCATACTAATAGTCAGCCCCAGCATTTT. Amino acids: CASSHTNSQPQHF.

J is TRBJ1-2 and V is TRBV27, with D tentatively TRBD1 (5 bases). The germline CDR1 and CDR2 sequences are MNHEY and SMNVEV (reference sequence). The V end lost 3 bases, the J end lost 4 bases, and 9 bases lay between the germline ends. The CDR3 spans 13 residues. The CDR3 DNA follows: TGTGCCAGCAGTTTGGGGGGGATCTATGGCTACACCTTC. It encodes CASSLGGIYGYTF.

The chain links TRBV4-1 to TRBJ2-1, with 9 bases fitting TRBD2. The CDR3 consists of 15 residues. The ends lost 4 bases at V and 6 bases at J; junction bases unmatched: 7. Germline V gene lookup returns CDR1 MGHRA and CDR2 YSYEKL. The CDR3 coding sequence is TGCGCCAGCAGCCCGCCCTCGCGGGGGGGCAATGAGCAGTTCTTC. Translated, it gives CASSPPSRGGNEQFF.

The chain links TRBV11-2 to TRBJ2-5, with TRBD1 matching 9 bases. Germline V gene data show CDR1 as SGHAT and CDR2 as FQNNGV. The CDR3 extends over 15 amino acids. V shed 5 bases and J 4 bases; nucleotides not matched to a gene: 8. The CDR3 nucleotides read TGTGCCAGCAGCCCTTGGACAGGGGCATTAGAGACCCAGTACTTC. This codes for CASSPWTGALETQYF.